Following are 18 T cell receptor beta chains from one sample sequenced in a study of shared clonotypes between healthy human individuals. Measured with immunoSEQ multiplex PCR; TCRdb has only the in-frame clones, and not every one. In the table there are more than 900,000 clones, approximately 80% of which are singletons. Specimen: memory CD4+ T cells from PBMCs. Documented subset: CD45RA-negative fraction. The receptors derive from a man younger than 30 in good health. Some clones in this sample may be carry-over from other donors' samples.

The chain recombines TRBV5-1 with TRBJ2-5; 9 nucleotides line up with TRBD2. The V gene end was trimmed by 3 bases and the J gene end by 4 bases; junction bases not matched to a gene: 7. Germline CDR1 SGHRS, CDR2 YFSETQ. The CDR3 length is 15 residues. The CDR3: CASSSPSGKRETQYF. DNA for the CDR3: TGCGCCAGCAGCTCCCCTAGCGGGAAGAGAGAGACCCAGTACTTC.

This chain uses TRBV15 with TRBJ2-7; D is unclear. The CDR3 sequence is 14 residues long. Germline V gene lookup returns CDR1 LNHNV and CDR2 YYDKDF (reference sequence). V was pared by 0 bases and J by 5 bases, with 11 bases between. The CDR3 DNA is TGTGCCACCAGCAGAGATTACGTGGCGAACGAGCAGTACTTC. Its translation is CATSRDYVANEQYF.

This clone was detected many times. V is TRBV5-6 and J is TRBJ1-2; D is undetermined. Trimming pared 1 base from V and 2 bases from J, leaving 12 bases between. Germline assignment: CDR1 SGHDT and CDR2 YYEEEE. This CDR3 is 15 amino acids long. The CDR3 spells CASSLPSGLNYGYTF. In DNA, the CDR3 is TGTGCCAGCAGCTTGCCCTCTGGACTGAACTATGGCTACACCTTC.

Concerning this clone itself: The identical CDR3 is also encoded by other nucleotide sequences in the sample. The rearrangement links TRBV28 to TRBJ1-2; D gene unclear. The V end lost 2 bases, the J end lost 0 bases, and 7 bases lay between the germline ends. CDR3 length: 14 residues. CDR1 and CDR2 (germline): MDHEN, SYDVKM. The CDR3 sequence is CASSLTGTNYGYTF. CDR3 bases: TGTGCCAGCAGTTTAACCGGGACTAACTATGGCTACACCTTC.

The chain recombines TRBV18 with TRBJ1-2, with D perhaps TRBD1 (5 bases). The V and J ends lost 1 base and 5 bases respectively, with 20 bases between them. The CDR3 length is 17 residues. The germline V gene has CDR1 KGHSH and CDR2 LQKENI. DNA of the CDR3: TGTGCCAGCTCACCACTAGTCCCGACAGCGAAACAGTATGGCTACACCTTC. It is translated as CASSPLVPTAKQYGYTF.

The V and J genes are TRBV7-6 and TRBJ2-7; 8 nucleotides agree with TRBD1. J lost 6 bases, V lost 3 bases, and 4 bases had no gene match. CDR1 is SGHVS, CDR2 FNYEAQ, per germline. The CDR3 extends over 13 amino acids. CDR3 in amino acids: CASSLDRDGEQYF. CDR3 DNA sequence: TGTGCCAGCAGCTTGGACAGGGACGGCGAGCAGTACTTC.

CDR3 nucleotides: TGTGCCAGCAGTGAAGGAAAGAAGACCCAGTACTTC. Translation gives CASSEGKKTQYF. The chain employs TRBV2 and TRBJ2-5; D remains ambiguous. V shed 1 base and J shed 6 bases, with 6 bases lying between them. Looked up from germline, CDR1 is SNHLY and CDR2 is FYNNEI. The CDR3 covers 12 residues.

This rearrangement joins TRBV29-1 to TRBJ2-1; a weak D match, TRBD2 (6 bases). The CDR3 is 10 amino acids. Germline values: CDR1 SQVTM, CDR2 ANQGSEA. Trimming removed 7 bases from V and 14 bases from J, with 15 bases in between. The CDR3 loop reads CSEAREREFF. In nucleotides, the CDR3 is TGCAGCGAGGCTCGGGAGAGGGAGTTCTTC.

This clone was seen a few times. CDR3 DNA: TGCAGCGTTGGAAGGGAGGTGAACACTGAAGCTTTCTTT. Translation: CSVGREVNTEAFF. The V and J genes are TRBV29-1 and TRBJ1-1; D unresolved. Trimming pared 4 bases from V and 0 bases from J, leaving 9 bases between. Germline V gene sequence: CDR1 SQVTM, CDR2 ANQGSEA. CDR3 length: 13 residues.

The chain links TRBV9 to TRBJ1-1; 8 bases are a match to TRBD1. V lost 3 bases and J lost 5; bases outside the gene matches: 9. The CDR3 sequence is 15 residues long. Germline-derived CDR1 and CDR2 are SGDLS and YYNGEE. The CDR3 DNA reads as TGTGCCAGCAGCGACGACAGGGGAGCAAGAACTGAAGCTTTCTTT. Protein product: CASSDDRGARTEAFF.

As concerns this clone: This sample also contains other DNA sequences that code for the same CDR3. The V call is TRBV7-9, the J call TRBJ1-2; no definite D call. Trimming removed 1 base at V and 4 bases at J, with 7 bases between. The CDR3 covers 13 residues. Germline CDR1 SEHNR, CDR2 FQNEAQ (reference sequence). In DNA, the CDR3 is TGTGCCAGCAGCTTAGGTGCCGGCTATGGCTACACCTTC. This codes for CASSLGAGYGYTF.

The V call is TRBV25-1, the J call TRBJ2-3; D gene uncertain. V was clipped by 1 base and J by 6 bases, with 17 bases between them. Germline assignment: CDR1 MGHDK and CDR2 SYGVNS. The CDR3 is 16 amino acids. For the CDR3, the DNA is TGTGCCAGCAGTGAATCGGCCGGCCGGGTGGGGGATACGCAGTATTTT. It translates to CASSESAGRVGDTQYF.

DNA for the CDR3: TGTGCCAGCAGCTTGGTTTCTTCGGGAGGGGTGGAGACCCAGTACTTC. Translated: CASSLVSSGGVETQYF. V and J are TRBV5-6 and TRBJ2-5, with 8 bases that match TRBD2. Germline assignment: CDR1 SGHDT and CDR2 YYEEEE. J was trimmed by 5 bases and V by 0 bases; bases with no gene match: 9. The CDR3 sequence is 16 residues long. Full variable domain (remainder filled in from reference TRBV5-6 and TRBJ2-5): DAGVTQSPTHLIKTRGQQVTLRCSPKSGHDTVSWYQQALGQGPQFIFQYYEEEERQRGNFPDRFSGHQFPNYSSELNVNALLLGDSALYLCASSLVSSGGVETQYFGPGTRLLVL.

This clone was counted once. This likely stems from a read error, as it lies one base from a far larger clone. V gene TRBV6-5 combines with J gene TRBJ1-1; the D gene is possibly TRBD1 (6 bases). Trimming cost V 6 bases and J 0 bases, with 8 bases left between them. The CDR3 loop spans 13 amino acids. The germline V gene encodes CDR1 MNHEY and CDR2 SVGAGI. The CDR3 is CASSRQVNTEAFF. Written as DNA, the CDR3 is TGTGCCAGCAGCCGACAGGTGAACACTGAAGCTTTCTTT.

The chain couples TRBV5-1 to TRBJ2-3; D gene uncertain. CDR3 length: 14 residues. V was pared by 4 bases and J by 2 bases, with 11 bases between. Germline V gives CDR1 SGHRS, CDR2 YFSETQ. The CDR3 loop is CASSPVVITDTQYF. The CDR3 DNA is TGCGCCAGCAGCCCCGTTGTGATCACAGATACGCAGTATTTT.

As to this clone: This same CDR3 is encoded by further DNA sequences in the sample. The rearrangement links TRBV29-1 to TRBJ2-7, with 8 bases fitting TRBD2. V dropped 6 bases and J dropped 3; count of bases not matched to a gene: 7. The length of the CDR3 is 13 residues. CDR1 is SQVTM, CDR2 ANQGSEA, per germline. The DNA for the CDR3 is TGCAGCGTCGCTCGGGGGGGCGGCTACGAGCAGTACTTC. This encodes CSVARGGGYEQYF.

This chain links TRBV9 with TRBJ2-1, with no clear D. The V gene's germline CDR1 is SGDLS and CDR2 YYNGEE. The CDR3 is 12 residues long. Trimming cost V 4 bases and J 12 bases, with 14 bases left between them. CDR3 sequence: CASSPLKGLQFF. As DNA, the CDR3 is TGTGCCAGCAGCCCTCTCAAAGGGTTGCAGTTCTTC.

This chain links TRBV10-1 with TRBJ1-2; possible D gene TRBD1, 5 bases. This CDR3 has 13 amino acids. The V end lost 4 bases, the J end lost 1 base, and 7 bases lay between the germline ends. Germline CDR1 reads WNHNN; CDR2 reads SYGVQD (reference sequence). The CDR3 loop reads CASSAGLNYGYTF. CDR3 DNA sequence: TGCGCCAGCAGTGCAGGGCTTAACTATGGCTACACCTTC.